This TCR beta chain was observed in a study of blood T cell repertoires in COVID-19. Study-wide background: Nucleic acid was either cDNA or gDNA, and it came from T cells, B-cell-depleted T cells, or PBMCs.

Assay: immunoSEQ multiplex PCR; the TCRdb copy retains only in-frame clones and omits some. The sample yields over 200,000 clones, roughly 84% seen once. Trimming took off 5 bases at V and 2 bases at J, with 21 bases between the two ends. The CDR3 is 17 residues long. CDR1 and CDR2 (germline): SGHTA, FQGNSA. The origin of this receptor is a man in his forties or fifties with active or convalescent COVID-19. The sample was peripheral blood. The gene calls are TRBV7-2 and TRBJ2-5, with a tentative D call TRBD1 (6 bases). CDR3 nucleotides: TGTGCCAGCAGCAGAGGGGGTAGGGTCGCGGAGCAAGAGACCCAGTACTTC. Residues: CASSRGGRVAEQETQYF.